This T cell receptor (beta chain) is drawn from a study of T cells in narcolepsy. Study at large: Patients with NT1 or NT2 and healthy control donors were enrolled.

In this sample, this clone turned up once. Its matching antigen is unknown. Relative to the germline gene, one junction end is altered; a read error may explain this. This CDR3 spans 11 amino acids. Germline V lookup: CDR1 SNHLY, CDR2 FYNNEI. Produced via immunoSEQ multiplex PCR; TCRdb's table is partial and in-frame only. This table holds tens of thousands of clones, about four fifths found once. Whole-study findings and limits: HCRT-specific and TRIB2-specific autoreactive clonotypes appeared among same-patient CSF and blood CD4+ clonotypes. Autoreactive clonotypes reportedly recurred in blood of same and different patients, not controls. No autoreactive T cell clone sequences appeared in some memory CD4+ repertoires.

The chain uses TRBV2 and TRBJ1-2, with D uncertain. The sequencing input was memory (CD45RA-) CD4+ T cells from blood. The source is a human donor in good health. DNA of the CDR3: TGTGCCAGCAGTGCTGAAGTGACTTACCGCTTC. Its translation: CASSAEVTYRF.